This T cell receptor beta chain originates from a study of neoadjuvant anti-PD-1 for oral cavity cancer. Study context: Patients without progression got a fourth dose around day 43.

Points on this clone: The antigen remains undetermined.

The data were produced by immunoSEQ multiplex PCR, yet TCRdb's version contains in-frame clones alone and is incomplete. Here the sample spans some 33,000 clones, more than 75% being singletons. These oral cavity squamous cell carcinomas were HPV-negative and locally advanced. From germline, CDR1 is WNHNN and CDR2 SYGVQD (reference sequence). The CDR3 contains 16 residues. After removal of 3 bases from V and 1 base from J, the junction contained 6 bases not matched to a gene. Study conclusions and caveats: Non-responders to neoadjuvant nivolumab had significantly more clonal PBMC T cells than responders.

This rearrangement joins TRBV10-1 to TRBJ2-3, with 8 bases matching TRBD2. This sequence originates from a person aged 35 to 85 with oral cavity squamous cell carcinoma. The specimen comprised PBMCs, sampled before nivolumab (anti-PD-1) treatment. This CDR3 reads CASSDSGGPGTDTQYF. The CDR3, as DNA: TGCGCCAGCAGTGATTCGGGGGGGCCGGGCACAGATACGCAGTATTTT.